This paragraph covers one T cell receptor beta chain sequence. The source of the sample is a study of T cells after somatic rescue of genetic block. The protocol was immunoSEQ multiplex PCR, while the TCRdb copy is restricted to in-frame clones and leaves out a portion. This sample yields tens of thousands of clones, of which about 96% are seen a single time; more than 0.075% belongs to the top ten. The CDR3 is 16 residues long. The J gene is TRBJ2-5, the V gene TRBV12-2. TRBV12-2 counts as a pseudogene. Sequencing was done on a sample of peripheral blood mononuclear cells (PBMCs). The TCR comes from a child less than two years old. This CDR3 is CASPNSSSGRALSAYF. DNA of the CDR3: TGTGCAAGTCCCAATAGCAGTTCAGGGCGGGCCCTAAGTGCCTACTTC.